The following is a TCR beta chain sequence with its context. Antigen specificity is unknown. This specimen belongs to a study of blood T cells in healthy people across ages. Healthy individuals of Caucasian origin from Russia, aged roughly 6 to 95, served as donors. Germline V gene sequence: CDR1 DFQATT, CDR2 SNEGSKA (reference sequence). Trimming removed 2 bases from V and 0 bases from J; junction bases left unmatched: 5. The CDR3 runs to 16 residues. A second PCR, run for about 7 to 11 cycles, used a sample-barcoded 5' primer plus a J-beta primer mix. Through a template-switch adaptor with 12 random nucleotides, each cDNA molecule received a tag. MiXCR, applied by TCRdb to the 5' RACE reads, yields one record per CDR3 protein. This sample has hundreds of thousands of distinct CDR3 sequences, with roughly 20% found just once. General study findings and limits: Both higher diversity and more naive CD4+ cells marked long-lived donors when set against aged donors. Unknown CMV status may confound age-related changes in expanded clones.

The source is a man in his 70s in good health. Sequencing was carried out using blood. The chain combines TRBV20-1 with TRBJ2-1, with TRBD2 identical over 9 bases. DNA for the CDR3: TGCAGTGCTAGACATATTAGCGGGGGCTCCTACAATGAGCAGTTCTTC. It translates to CSARHISGGSYNEQFF.